These 2 T cell receptor beta chains were all obtained from the same sample, sequenced in a study of T cell repertoires in cytomegalovirus infection. TCRdb re-called the reads through MiXCR, storing one row per CDR3 protein. The sample has about 530,000 distinct CDR3 sequences; about 25% are singletons. The sequenced sample was PBMCs. Receptors were obtained from a human donor in good health (CMV status not recorded). Some clones in this sample may be carry-over from other donors' samples.

The chain joins TRBV7-3 to TRBJ2-6; D unresolved. Trimming pared 8 bases from V and 0 bases from J, leaving 20 bases between. Germline-derived CDR1 and CDR2 are SGHTA and FQGTGA. The CDR3 has 18 amino acids. The CDR3 here is CASQDGRRTFSGANVLTF. The CDR3 bases are TGTGCCAGCCAAGACGGGCGTAGGACGTTCTCTGGGGCCAACGTCCTGACTTTC.

The DNA of the CDR3 is TGTGCCAGCAGACGGGGACTAGGATACAATGAGCAGTTCTTC. Translated: CASRRGLGYNEQFF. The chain joins TRBV6-2 or TRBV6-3 to TRBJ2-1, with TRBD2 matching 8 bases. This CDR3 has 14 residues. Germline loops: CDR1 MNHEY, CDR2 SVGEGT. V lost 6 bases and J lost 4; bases outside the gene matches: 5.